This TCR beta chain was recorded in a study of CD8 T cells in Susac syndrome. Germline lookup yields CDR1 MRHNA and CDR2 SNTAGT. Trimming removed 4 bases from V and 1 base from J; junction bases left unmatched: 3. There are 15 residues in the CDR3. RNA, at about 0.45 to 1 ug, was reverse transcribed with random hexamers. Amplification of TCR beta CDR3 was carried out by immunoSEQ multiplex PCR, which covered 54 Vbeta and 13 Jbeta segments. TCRdb redid the calling of the immunoSEQ multiplex PCR reads with MiXCR, one entry per CDR3 protein. This table holds about 22,000 distinct CDR3 sequences, about 92% found once.

The sequence was obtained from a human donor in good health. The sample was CD8+ T cells from PBMCs. V and J are TRBV6-4 and TRBJ2-3; 9 nucleotides agree with TRBD1. The CDR3 DNA reads TGTGCCAGCAGTGTGACAGGGGGTGGCACAGATACGCAGTATTTT. Translated, it gives CASSVTGGGTDTQYF.